The subject of this entry is one T cell receptor beta chain. Its antigen target is currently unknown. Per-base qualities were not stored, and no clone one base away is much larger. TCRbeta CDR3 regions were amplified from genomic DNA by means of the immunoSEQ Assay, a bias-controlled multiplex PCR. The original pipeline was this. The number of nucleated cells in each sample was estimated from the amplification of reference gene primers within the assay. To quantify the absolute abundance of each unique TCRbeta CDR3 rearrangement, sequence reads were collapsed and filtered. For each sample, productive Simpson clonality was calculated by taking the square root of Simpson's diversity index across productive rearrangements. TCRdb holds this immuneACCESS table with in-frame rearrangements only. Some clones are missing; in checked studies, unresolved V genes explain under half, and the rest has no known cause. The V and J calls and clone size come from that table; D and trimming were worked out from the DNA. The sample contains some 200,000 clones, roughly nine tenths of them found a single time. The top ten clonotypes cover 3.1% of the sample.

Participants in the prospective study were enrolled through a virtual design, were aged roughly 18 to 100 years, and lived in roughly 26 United States geographic areas. Cohort assignment in the prospective study relied on participant-reported clinical history from a screening survey and a study questionnaire. In the prospective study, mobile phlebotomists collected whole blood, serum and a nasopharyngeal or oropharyngeal swab from each participant. Over a roughly 2-month period, participants in the prospective study had the option of providing additional blood draws and questionnaires. Before DNA extraction, prospective study blood samples were shipped either frozen or at room temperature. This sample was taken from a study of blood T cell repertoires in COVID-19 (dated by TCRdb to 2020 to 2022). Background for the entire study: Recovered participants in ImmuneRACE Cohort 3 were defined by two consecutive negative NP/OP PCR tests, clearance by a healthcare professional, or resolution of symptoms. Subjects who had been exposed to COVID-19, were actively infected with it, or had recovered from it provided the deeply sampled blood TCRbeta repertoires that made up the dataset. The repertoires were made available in a free public database intended to serve as a resource for research on the immune response to SARS-CoV-2. The sample metadata nearly always contained a de-identified subject ID, COVID-19 status, age in years and sex. The material from the prospective study consisted of cDNA or gDNA derived from T cells, B-cell-depleted T cells, or PBMCs. Samples from collaborators originated in the United States, Italy and Spain and spanned both the acute and convalescent phases of COVID-19. Samples were obtained from the ongoing ImmuneRACE study (first 160 participants) and from 1,000 to 1,500 subjects provided by 6 global collaborators. Where HLA class I and class II types were available, the types were taken from metadata supplied by the sample provider, not from assay-based typing. Overall study results and their limits: Clinical and demographic metadata were provided uncurated, with the amount varying by source and participant.

V was cut back by 4 bases and J by 7 bases, leaving a gap of 17 bases between them. The CDR1 and CDR2 encoded by the germline V gene are SGHRS and YFSETQ. The CDR3 sequence holds 14 residues, the cysteine and phenylalanine included. CDR3 DNA is the only sequence kept; it has 42 bases, read in frame from the first base. The receptor was derived from a woman aged 50 to 60 in a cohort exposed to, infected with or recovered from COVID-19 (not recorded which). The chain couples TRBV5-1 to TRBJ2-5, with a weak D call of TRBD1 (6 bases match). Sequenced: PBMCs or T cells enriched from blood (not recorded which). The CDR3 has the sequence CASSQDSLEGTQYF. In nucleotides, the sequence is TGCGCCAGCAGCCAGGACAGCCTAGAGGGGACCCAGTACTTC.